This note documents a single T cell receptor (beta chain) sequence. The data were produced by immunoSEQ multiplex PCR, yet TCRdb's version contains in-frame clones alone and is incomplete. This sample carries tens of thousands of clones, roughly 87% of them seen once, and the ten largest clones take 3.5% to 4.5%. The source of the sample is a study of blood T cell repertoires in COVID-19. The CDR3 runs 15 residues. Trimming took off 2 bases at V and 8 bases at J, with 16 bases between the two ends. CDR1 and CDR2 (germline): MDHEN, SYDVKM. The chain has TRBV28 and TRBJ1-5, with D maybe TRBD1 (6 bases). The sample taken for sequencing was peripheral blood. This TCR was sampled from a man between 45 and 60 years old with active COVID-19. The CDR3 spells CASSLQGSGVKPQHF. The CDR3 region has the DNA TGTGCCAGCAGTTTACAGGGGAGCGGGGTAAAGCCCCAGCATTTT.